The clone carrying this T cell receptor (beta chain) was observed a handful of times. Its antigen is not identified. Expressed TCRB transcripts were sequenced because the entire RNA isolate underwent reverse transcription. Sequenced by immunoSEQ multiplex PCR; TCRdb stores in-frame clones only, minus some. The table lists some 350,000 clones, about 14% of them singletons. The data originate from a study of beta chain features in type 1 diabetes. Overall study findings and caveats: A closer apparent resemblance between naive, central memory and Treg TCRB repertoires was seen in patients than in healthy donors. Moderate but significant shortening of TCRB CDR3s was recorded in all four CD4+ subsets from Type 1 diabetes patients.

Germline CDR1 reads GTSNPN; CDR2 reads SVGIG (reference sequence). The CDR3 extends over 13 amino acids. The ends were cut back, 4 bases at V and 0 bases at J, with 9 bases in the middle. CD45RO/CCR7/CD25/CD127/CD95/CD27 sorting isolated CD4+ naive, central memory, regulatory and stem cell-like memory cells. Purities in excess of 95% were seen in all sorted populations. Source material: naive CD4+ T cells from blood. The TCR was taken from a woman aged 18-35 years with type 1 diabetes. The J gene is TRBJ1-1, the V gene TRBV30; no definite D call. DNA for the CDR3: TGTGCCTGGATGAGGCAGATGAACACTGAAGCTTTCTTT. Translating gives CAWMRQMNTEAFF.